The 12 T cell receptor beta chains reported below all come from one sample, sequenced in a study of T cell responses to AZD1222 COVID-19 vaccine. The table came from immunoSEQ multiplex PCR; TCRdb's copy has only in-frame clones and leaves some out. Of roughly 140,000 clones in the sample, approximately 90% are singletons; the top ten hold roughly 5%. The sequenced sample was peripheral blood, obtained on day 0 of AZD1222 vaccination. The receptors were gathered from an adult in good health.

The chain recombines TRBV27 with TRBJ1-2; 8 bases fit TRBD1. CDR3 length: 15 residues. CDR1 MNHEY and CDR2 SMNVEV come from the germline V gene (reference sequence). Losses at the gene ends were 5 bases for V and 4 bases for J; bases not matched to a gene: 9. The DNA of the CDR3 is TGTGCCAGCAGTCCGCGACAGGGGTACGCCTATGGCTACACCTTC. Protein: CASSPRQGYAYGYTF.

The chain uses TRBV7-2 and TRBJ2-3, with D possibly matching TRBD2 (5 bases). Germline CDR1 SGHTA, CDR2 FQGNSA. Trimming shortened V by 1 base and J by 2 bases, and 7 bases separated the two germline ends. The length of the CDR3 is 14 residues. The CDR3 DNA reads TGTGCCAGCAGCTTAGGACTATTCACAGATACGCAGTATTTT. Its protein is CASSLGLFTDTQYF.

The chain uses TRBV28 and TRBJ2-2; weak D call: TRBD1 (6 bases). The CDR3 is 13 residues long. Trimming shortened V by 4 bases and J by 5 bases, and 8 bases separated the two germline ends. CDR1 and CDR2 from the germline V gene are MDHEN and SYDVKM. The DNA of the CDR3 is TGTGCCAGCAGTTCTACAGGGACCGGGGAGCTGTTTTTT. As protein: CASSSTGTGELFF.

This chain uses TRBV14 with TRBJ2-7, with 8 positions matching TRBD1. Germline-derived CDR1 and CDR2 are SGHDN and FVKESK. J gave up 5 bases and V 4 bases, and 13 bases lay outside the gene matches. This CDR3 is 16 amino acids long. CDR3 loop: CASSLKPGQVRNEQYF. The CDR3 DNA is TGTGCCAGCAGCCTAAAACCGGGACAGGTCCGAAACGAGCAGTACTTC.

The sample holds one count of this clone. This chain links TRBV9 with TRBJ1-1, with a possible D match to TRBD1 (5 bases). This CDR3 comprises 12 residues. Germline V gene data show CDR1 as SGDLS and CDR2 as YYNGEE. Between the trimmed V and J ends, which lost 4 bases and 6 bases, there was a span of 10 bases. For the CDR3, the DNA is TGTGCCAGCAGCCCTTCGGGGGCTGAAGCTTTCTTT. This codes for CASSPSGAEAFF. Looking up the rest from reference TRBV9 and TRBJ1-1 gives the full variable domain: DSGVTQTPKHLITATGQRVTLRCSPRSGDLSVYWYQQSLDQGLQFLIQYYNGEERAKGNILERFSAQQFPDLHSELNLSSLELGDSALYFCASSPSGAEAFFGQGTRLTVV.

This clone appeared a single time. The V and J genes are TRBV10-3 and TRBJ2-4; D ambiguous. The CDR3 contains 14 residues. Germline loops: CDR1 ENHRY, CDR2 SYGVKD. V shed 3 bases and J shed 0 bases, with 6 bases lying between them. The CDR3 coding sequence is TGTGCCATCAGTGACGGATTAGCCAAAAACATTCAGTACTTC. Its protein product is CAISDGLAKNIQYF.

This clone occurred a few times. The rearrangement uses TRBV20-1 and TRBJ2-7, with D tentatively TRBD2 (5 bases). The CDR3 consists of 16 residues. Germline V lookup: CDR1 DFQATT, CDR2 SNEGSKA (reference sequence). V was clipped by 3 bases and J by 0 bases, with 18 bases between them. The CDR3 nucleotides are TGCAGTGCTAGTGGGTCTGGGAGTAGAAGCTCCTACGAGCAGTACTTC. Residues: CSASGSGSRSSYEQYF.

The chain has TRBV9 and TRBJ1-5; the D gene is possibly TRBD1 (6 bases). Germline CDR1 SGDLS, CDR2 YYNGEE. This CDR3 comprises 15 residues. The V gene lost 3 bases and the J gene lost 0 bases, with 10 bases spanning the gap. Here the CDR3 reads CASSATGDSNQPQHF. The CDR3, as DNA: TGTGCCAGCAGCGCGACAGGAGATAGCAATCAGCCCCAGCATTTT. The whole variable domain, remainder taken from reference TRBV9 and TRBJ1-5, is DSGVTQTPKHLITATGQRVTLRCSPRSGDLSVYWYQQSLDQGLQFLIQYYNGEERAKGNILERFSAQQFPDLHSELNLSSLELGDSALYFCASSATGDSNQPQHFGDGTRLSIL.

V usage is TRBV24-1 and J usage is TRBJ1-2; the D is unclear. The CDR3 has 11 residues. V was pared by 7 bases and J by 6 bases, with 8 bases between. Germline-derived CDR1 and CDR2 are KGHDR and SFDVKD. The CDR3 DNA follows: TGTGCCACCAGATCCTTTGATGGCTACACCTTC. This encodes CATRSFDGYTF.

The rearrangement uses TRBV12-3 or TRBV12-4 and TRBJ2-7, with D hard to call. Trimming cost V 3 bases and J 1 base, with 1 base left between them. The CDR3 loop spans 11 amino acids. Here the CDR3 DNA reads TGTGCCAGCAGTTTTTCCTACGAGCAGTACTTC. Translated, it gives CASSFSYEQYF.

The chain employs TRBV24-1 and TRBJ2-3; D is possibly TRBD1 (7 bases). This CDR3 region has 17 residues. The V and J ends lost 4 bases and 1 base respectively, with 17 bases between them. Germline CDR1 and CDR2: KGHDR and SFDVKD. CDR3 coding DNA: TGTGCCACCAGTGACCCTCAGGGGGGTCGGGGCACAGATACGCAGTATTTT. Amino acids: CATSDPQGGRGTDTQYF.

This clone was recorded many times. The chain has TRBV27 and TRBJ2-5; D is ambiguous. CDR1 and CDR2 (germline): MNHEY, SMNVEV (reference sequence). Trimming took off 3 bases at V and 1 base at J, with 9 bases between the two ends. The CDR3 loop spans 14 amino acids. CDR3 DNA: TGTGCCAGCAGTTTTAACAGTGCCCAAGAGACCCAGTACTTC. Amino acids: CASSFNSAQETQYF.